Listed below are T cell receptor beta chains from one sample, sequenced in a study of T cells in Graves' hyperthyroidism and ophthalmopathy. TCRdb reprocessed the multiplex PCR reads via MiXCR and lists one record per CDR3 protein. The data show 530,000 or so distinct CDR3 sequences, around 22% seen once. Input material: blood. These receptors were obtained from a woman in her 30s with Graves' ophthalmopathy. CDR3s leave out the opening cysteine and the closing phenylalanine or tryptophan.

cdr3_aa	v_call	j_call
ASSYTTSGTDEQY	TRBV6-2/TRBV6-3	TRBJ2-7
ASSDQLPDQPQH	TRBV12-3/TRBV12-4	TRBJ1-5
ASSSPRGSGRTQETQY	TRBV12-3/TRBV12-4	TRBJ2-5
ASSFGRDSYGYT	TRBV27	TRBJ1-2
ASSPTGFRGYT	TRBV28	TRBJ1-2
ATSDPGTGEVGYT	TRBV24-1	TRBJ1-2
ASSGSGRGLSTEAF	TRBV13	TRBJ1-1
ATSRLDGSGDTEAF	TRBV15	TRBJ1-1
SASPTFTEAF	TRBV20-1	TRBJ1-1
ASSFVLAKNIQY	TRBV28	TRBJ2-4
ASSVTGRFQETQY	TRBV6-1	TRBJ2-5
ASSETSGMTTDTQY	TRBV10-1	TRBJ2-3